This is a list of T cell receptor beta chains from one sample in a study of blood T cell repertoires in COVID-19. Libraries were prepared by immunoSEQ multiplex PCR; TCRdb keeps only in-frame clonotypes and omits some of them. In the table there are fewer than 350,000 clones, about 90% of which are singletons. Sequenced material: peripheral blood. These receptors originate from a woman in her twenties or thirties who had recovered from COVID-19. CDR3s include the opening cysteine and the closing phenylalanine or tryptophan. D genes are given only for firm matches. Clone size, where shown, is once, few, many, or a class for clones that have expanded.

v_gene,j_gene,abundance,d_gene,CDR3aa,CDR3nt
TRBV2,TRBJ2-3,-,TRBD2,CASRTSGSTDTQYF,TGTGCCAGCAGGACTAGCGGGAGCACAGATACGCAGTATTTT
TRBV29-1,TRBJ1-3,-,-,CSVPGDDPSGNTIYF,TGCAGCGTCCCGGGGGACGATCCCTCTGGAAACACCATATATTTT
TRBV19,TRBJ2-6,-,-,CASTRSGANVLTF,TGTGCCAGTACCAGATCTGGGGCCAACGTCCTGACTTTC
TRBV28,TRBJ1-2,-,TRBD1,CASSISRGSGYTF,TGTGCCAGCAGCATCTCCAGGGGGTCTGGCTACACCTTC
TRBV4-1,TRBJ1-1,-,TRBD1,CASSQSQGARDEAFF,TGCGCCAGCAGCCAATCTCAGGGGGCGAGGGATGAAGCTTTCTTT
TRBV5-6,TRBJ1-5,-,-,CASSSTGKNQPQHF,TGTGCCAGCAGCTCCACAGGGAAAAATCAGCCCCAGCATTTT
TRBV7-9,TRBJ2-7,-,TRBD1,CASSPRTGLDEQYF,TGTGCCAGCAGCCCCCGGACAGGGTTGGACGAGCAGTACTTC
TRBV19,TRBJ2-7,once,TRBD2,CATSSGGYEQYF,TGTGCCACTTCCTCGGGGGGCTACGAGCAGTACTTC
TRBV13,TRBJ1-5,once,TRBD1,CASSKGQGAQPQHF,TGTGCCAGCAGTAAGGGACAGGGGGCTCAGCCCCAGCATTTT
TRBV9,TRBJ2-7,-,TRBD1,CASSPGQGYEQYF,TGTGCCAGCAGCCCCGGACAGGGGTACGAGCAGTACTTC
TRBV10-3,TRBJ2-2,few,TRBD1,CAISPGQGTGELFF,TGTGCCATCAGCCCGGGACAGGGGACCGGGGAGCTGTTTTTT
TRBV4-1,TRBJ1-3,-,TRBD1,CASSGRGVENTIYF,TGCGCCAGCAGCGGCAGGGGGGTTGAAAACACCATATATTTT
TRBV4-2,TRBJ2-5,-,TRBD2,CASSQDASGGQETQYF,TGTGCCAGCAGCCAAGATGCTAGCGGGGGACAAGAGACCCAGTACTTC
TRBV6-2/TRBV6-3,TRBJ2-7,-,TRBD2,CASSYGAGVTYEQYF,TGTGCCAGCAGTTACGGGGCGGGAGTTACCTACGAGCAGTACTTC
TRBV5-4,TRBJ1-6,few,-,CASSSLDSPALHF,TGTGCCAGCAGCTCCCTGGACAGTCCGGCCCTCCACTTT
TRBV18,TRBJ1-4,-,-,CASSRRGVGEEKLFF,TGTGCCAGCTCACGGAGAGGAGTCGGCGAGGAAAAACTGTTTTTT
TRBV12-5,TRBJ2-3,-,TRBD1,CASGLATGAPDTQYF,TGTGCTAGTGGTTTGGCGACAGGGGCCCCAGATACGCAGTATTTT
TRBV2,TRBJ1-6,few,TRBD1,CASGGGTGLNSPLHF,TGTGCCAGCGGAGGAGGGACAGGGCTAAATTCACCCCTCCACTTT
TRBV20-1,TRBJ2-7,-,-,CSASHRDWKIEQYF,TGCAGTGCTAGTCACCGGGACTGGAAGATCGAGCAGTACTTC
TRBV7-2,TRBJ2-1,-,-,CASSPRDRGMNEQFF,TGTGCCAGCAGCCCGCGGGACAGAGGTATGAATGAGCAGTTCTTC
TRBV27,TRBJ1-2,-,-,CASSGRTAEGGYTF,TGTGCCAGCAGTGGTCGGACCGCGGAGGGAGGCTACACCTTC
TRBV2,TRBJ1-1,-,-,CASRREVGYPSRPEAFF,TGTGCCAGCAGGAGGGAGGTGGGTTACCCCTCCCGGCCTGAAGCTTTCTTT